These 5 T cell receptor beta chains originate from one sample sequenced in a study of blood T cells in healthy people across ages. Next came a second PCR, run for about 7 to 12 cycles, which used a sample-barcoded 5' primer along with a J-beta primer mix. Each CDR3 protein gets one entry after TCRdb re-called the 5' RACE reads with MiXCR. The sample lists 800,000 or so distinct CDR3 sequences; around 25% were seen once. The data were also submitted as part of a second study, on T cells of mothers and their children.

The sequencing input was blood. These receptor sequences come from a boy under 18 in good health.

The chain joins TRBV4-3 to TRBJ2-7; maybe TRBD1 (6 bases). Trimming took off 1 base at V and 5 bases at J, with 12 bases between the two ends. The CDR3 covers 14 residues. The V gene's germline CDR1 is LGHNA and CDR2 YSLEER. The CDR3 DNA reads TGCGCCAGCAGCCAAGGGGACACCCTCGACGAGCAGTACTTC. Translating it yields CASSQGDTLDEQYF.

This clonotype was seen more than once but under ten times. This chain connects TRBV12-5 to TRBJ2-5; 10 nucleotides agree with TRBD1. V was clipped by 1 base and J by 5 bases; unmatched bases: 4. In germline, CDR1 is LGHNT, CDR2 FRNRAP. The CDR3 extends over 15 amino acids. The CDR3, as DNA: TGTGCTAGTGGTTTGGGACAGGGGGCAGGGGAGACCCAGTACTTC. Protein sequence: CASGLGQGAGETQYF.

This clonotype turned up a few times. The chain links TRBV20-1 to TRBJ2-5, with TRBD2 matching over 10 bases. This CDR3 region has 17 residues. The germline V gene encodes CDR1 DFQATT and CDR2 SNEGSKA (reference sequence). V lost 2 bases, J lost 2 bases, and 11 bases stayed unmatched. CDR3 sequence reads: CSARSGVAGGLQETQYF. For the CDR3, the DNA is TGCAGTGCTAGATCGGGGGTAGCGGGGGGCCTTCAAGAGACCCAGTACTTC.

This rearrangement joins TRBV12-3 or TRBV12-4 to TRBJ2-4; 7 bases align to TRBD1. CDR3 size: 14 residues. Trimming cost V 6 bases and J 8 bases; bases outside gene matches: 10. The chain's CDR3 is CASRRTGLQDIQYF. The DNA for the CDR3 is TGTGCCAGCAGGCGGACAGGTCTTCAGGACATTCAGTACTTC.

The chain carries TRBV5-1 and TRBJ2-7; tentatively, D is TRBD1 (6 bases). V lost 3 bases, J lost 7 bases, and 20 bases lay in between. Looked up from germline, CDR1 is SGHRS and CDR2 is YFSETQ. The CDR3 length is 15 residues. CDR3 region: CASSYQTGTSGEQYF. CDR3 nucleotides: TGCGCCAGCAGCTACCAGACAGGTACCTCGGGGGAGCAGTACTTC.